The next 26 T cell receptor beta chains were all read from a single sample in a study of cytomegalovirus exposure and HLA in healthy donors. The PCR made use of 60 Vbeta and 13 Jbeta primers. Clones were read by immunoSEQ multiplex PCR, and TCRdb kept only the in-frame ones, dropping some. Of roughly 110,000 clones listed, roughly 77% are singletons. The sequencing sample was made of PBMCs. These receptor sequences come from a middle-aged man in good health and CMV-seronegative.

Details on this clone: Since the CDR3 does not end with the conserved phenylalanine or tryptophan, this likely comes from a read error. The chain combines TRBV6-4 with TRBJ1-1; D uncertain. The germline CDR1 and CDR2 sequences are MRHNA and SNTAGT. Deletions cut 3 bases from V and 0 bases from J, with 11 bases between. The CDR3 has 15 residues. The CDR3 sequence is CASSEGGRMNTEAFL. CDR3 sequence (DNA): TGTGCCAGCAGTGAGGGTGGCAGGATGAACACTGAAGCTTTCCTT.

The V call is TRBV4-1, the J call TRBJ2-2; TRBD2 agrees at 7 bases. J lost 5 bases, V lost 1 base, and 10 bases had no gene match. CDR3 length: 17 amino acids. Germline V CDR1 and CDR2: MGHRA, YSYEKL. The CDR3 is CASSQGGGTLRTGELFF. DNA of the CDR3: TGCGCCAGCAGCCAAGGGGGGGGGACCCTTCGGACCGGGGAGCTGTTTTTT.

The chain has TRBV7-8 and TRBJ2-7, with 9 bases fitting TRBD1. Germline assignment: CDR1 SGHVS and CDR2 FQNEAQ. Losses at the gene ends were 5 bases for V and 3 bases for J; bases not matched to a gene: 8. The CDR3 sequence is 15 residues long. CDR3 DNA sequence: TGTGCCAGCAGCCCCGGGGGGACAGGGAACTACGAGCAGTACTTC. Translating it yields CASSPGGTGNYEQYF.

The chain joins TRBV13 to TRBJ2-1; possibly TRBD2 for D (5 bases). The ends were cut back, 5 bases at V and 3 bases at J, with 11 bases in the middle. The length of the CDR3 is 14 residues. Germline CDR1 and CDR2: PRHDT and FYEKMQ (reference sequence). The CDR3 coding sequence is TGTGCCAGCAGCCGGGGAATGGGCTACAATGAGCAGTTCTTC. This translates into CASSRGMGYNEQFF.

The chain employs TRBV20-1 and TRBJ2-3; D ambiguous. The CDR3 has 11 residues. V was cut by 8 bases and J by 4 bases, with 10 bases left in between. Germline values: CDR1 DFQATT, CDR2 SNEGSKA (reference sequence). The CDR3 reads CSSVVSDTQYF. Written as DNA, the CDR3 is TGCAGTTCGGTAGTTTCAGATACGCAGTATTTT.

V is TRBV13 and J is TRBJ2-3; 10 positions agree with TRBD1. J was trimmed by 5 bases and V by 5 bases; bases with no gene match: 7. CDR1 is PRHDT and CDR2 is FYEKMQ in the germline V gene (reference sequence). There are 15 residues in the CDR3. CDR3 sequence reads: CASSPRQGAKDTQYF. The CDR3 DNA is TGTGCCAGCAGCCCGCGACAGGGGGCTAAAGATACGCAGTATTTT.

V gene TRBV23-1 combines with J gene TRBJ1-1; D is perhaps TRBD1 (6 bases). TRBV23-1 is an open reading frame, and its role is uncertain. V was pared by 7 bases and J by 2 bases, with 14 bases between. This CDR3 is built from 14 residues. Written as DNA, the CDR3 is TGCGCCAGCAACTACAGGGCGACTAACACTGAAGCTTTCTTT. Amino acid sequence: CASNYRATNTEAFF.

The chain recombines TRBV4-1 with TRBJ1-6, with TRBD1 matching over 8 bases. The CDR3 spans 18 residues. Looked up from germline, CDR1 is MGHRA and CDR2 is YSYEKL. J gave up 10 bases and V 0 bases, and 14 bases lay outside the gene matches. The CDR3 region is CASSQDGPGGLMGSPLHF. The CDR3 DNA reads TGCGCCAGCAGCCAAGATGGTCCAGGGGGCTTGATGGGATCACCCCTCCACTTT.

V gene TRBV6-6 combines with J gene TRBJ1-4; D call uncertain. CDR3 length: 13 amino acids. V was pared by 8 bases and J by 3 bases, with 10 bases between. Germline V CDR1 and CDR2: MNHNY, SVGAGI (reference sequence). This CDR3 is CASGWRSNEKLFF. For the CDR3, the DNA is TGTGCCAGCGGATGGAGGTCTAATGAAAAACTGTTTTTT.

This clone was seen a single time. V is TRBV12-5 and J is TRBJ2-3; maybe TRBD2 (5 bases). Looked up from germline, CDR1 is LGHNT and CDR2 is FRNRAP. Trimming took 5 bases from V and 2 from J, leaving 11 bases between them. CDR3 length: 14 residues. The CDR3: CASGVNGVTDTQYF. The CDR3 region has the DNA TGTGCTAGTGGTGTCAACGGGGTCACAGATACGCAGTATTTT.

The V and J genes are TRBV15 and TRBJ1-5; TRBD1 aligns across 10 bases. V lost 2 bases and J lost 6; bases outside the gene matches: 4. The germline V gene has CDR1 LNHNV and CDR2 YYDKDF (reference sequence). The CDR3 consists of 15 residues. The CDR3 spells CATSRSGTGVQPQHF. The CDR3 nucleotides are TGTGCCACCAGCAGAAGCGGGACAGGGGTTCAGCCCCAGCATTTT.

DNA of the CDR3: TGCGCCAGCAGCTTGGGGCCAGGGGGCCGGAACACTGAAGCTTTCTTT. It translates to CASSLGPGGRNTEAFF. This chain connects TRBV5-1 to TRBJ1-1, with 8 bases aligning to TRBD1. This CDR3 has 16 amino acids. From germline, CDR1 is SGHRS and CDR2 YFSETQ. J was trimmed by 1 base and V by 0 bases; bases with no gene match: 5.

V and J are TRBV5-1 and TRBJ1-5; no firm D call. CDR3 length equals 13 residues. Trimming pared 4 bases from V and 0 bases from J, leaving 5 bases between. Germline loops: CDR1 SGHRS, CDR2 YFSETQ. In DNA, the CDR3 is TGCGCCAGCAGCCGGGATAGCAATCAGCCCCAGCATTTT. It is translated as CASSRDSNQPQHF.

V is TRBV13 and J is TRBJ2-3, with 13 positions matching TRBD2. V shed 4 bases and J 2 bases; nucleotides not matched to a gene: 6. This CDR3 region has 17 residues. Germline V gene lookup returns CDR1 PRHDT and CDR2 FYEKMQ (reference sequence). CDR3 DNA sequence: TGTGCCAGCAGCTCCGGGACTAGCGGGGATATCACAGATACGCAGTATTTT. It encodes CASSSGTSGDITDTQYF.

The genes are TRBV27 and TRBJ2-2; D is ambiguous. Germline V CDR1 and CDR2: MNHEY, SMNVEV (reference sequence). V was clipped by 3 bases and J by 4 bases, with 18 bases between them. The CDR3 contains 17 residues. Here the CDR3 reads CASSLGRGARVTGELFF. Written as DNA, the CDR3 is TGTGCCAGCAGTTTGGGTCGTGGAGCGCGAGTCACCGGGGAGCTGTTTTTT.

This clone has a handful of counts. The J gene is TRBJ2-6, the V gene TRBV5-4; 7 nucleotides align to TRBD2. Germline loops: CDR1 SGHNT, CDR2 YYREEE (reference sequence). V was pared by 4 bases and J by 0 bases, with 7 bases of the junction left unmatched. The length of the CDR3 is 17 residues. As DNA, the CDR3 is TGTGCCAGCAGCACGGGGGGTGGGCGCTCTGGGGCCAACGTCCTGACTTTC. Amino acid sequence: CASSTGGGRSGANVLTF.

The chain recombines TRBV7-9 with TRBJ1-4; 10 nucleotides line up with TRBD1. V dropped 5 bases and J dropped 5; count of bases not matched to a gene: 11. CDR1 and CDR2 (germline): SEHNR, FQNEAQ (reference sequence). This CDR3 spans 17 amino acids. CDR3 nucleotide sequence: TGTGCCAGCAGCACGACAGGGGGCGCCGAGGAAAATGAAAAACTGTTTTTT. Translation: CASSTTGGAEENEKLFF.

This chain uses TRBV15 with TRBJ1-6; the D gene is possibly TRBD1 (6 bases). The germline V gene encodes CDR1 LNHNV and CDR2 YYDKDF (reference sequence). The length of the CDR3 is 18 residues. Trimming removed 0 bases at V and 7 bases at J, with 19 bases between. CDR3 DNA sequence: TGTGCCACCAGCAGAGATTACAATGTAGGGGGAGAGAATTCACCCCTCCACTTT. It translates to CATSRDYNVGGENSPLHF. The full variable domain, with the rest looked up from reference TRBV15 and TRBJ1-6, is DAMVIQNPRYQVTQFGKPVTLSCSQTLNHNVMYWYQQKSSQAPKLLFHYYDKDFNNEADTPDNFQSRRPNTSFCFLDIRSPGLGDTAMYLCATSRDYNVGGENSPLHFGNGTRLTVT.

The chain links TRBV5-1 to TRBJ2-7; 10 bases map to TRBD2. Trimming cost V 4 bases and J 7 bases; bases outside gene matches: 8. CDR3 length: 14 amino acids. Germline V gene data show CDR1 as SGHRS and CDR2 as YFSETQ. The CDR3 spells CASSLTSGVVEQYF. CDR3 coding DNA: TGCGCCAGCAGCCTAACTAGCGGGGTAGTTGAGCAGTACTTC.

This chain uses TRBV5-4 with TRBJ1-1; a weak D match, TRBD1 (6 bases). The V gene's germline CDR1 is SGHNT and CDR2 YYREEE (reference sequence). Trimming removed 3 bases from V and 1 base from J, with 16 bases in between. CDR3 length: 16 residues. CDR3 residues: CASSWGGRGANTEAFF. In DNA form, the CDR3 reads TGTGCCAGCAGCTGGGGGGGGAGGGGGGCGAACACTGAAGCTTTCTTT.

V gene TRBV19 combines with J gene TRBJ2-2; TRBD2 might be the D (7 bases). Trimming removed 5 bases from V and 6 bases from J, with 10 bases in between. Germline V gene lookup returns CDR1 LNHDA and CDR2 SQIVND (reference sequence). This CDR3 has 13 amino acids. The CDR3 protein is CASSWGGAGELFF. The CDR3 bases are TGTGCCAGTAGTTGGGGGGGCGCCGGGGAGCTGTTTTTT.

The genes are TRBV19 and TRBJ2-5, with 11 positions matching TRBD1. The J call could be wrong; TRBJ2-7 is a better fit for the DNA end. The V gene's germline CDR1 is LNHDA and CDR2 SQIVND (reference sequence). This CDR3 contains 16 residues. The CDR3 nucleotides read TGTGCCAGTAGTATAGCCGGACAGGGGGCTGTCGACGAGCAGTACTTC. Amino acids: CASSIAGQGAVDEQYF.

The J gene is TRBJ2-3, the V gene TRBV29-1, with TRBD2 matching 10 bases. V lost 5 bases to trimming and J lost 2 bases; unmatched junction nucleotides: 7. Germline loops: CDR1 SQVTM, CDR2 ANQGSEA. CDR3 length: 15 amino acids. CDR3 in amino acids: CSVLIAGGYTDTQYF. The CDR3 DNA sequence: TGCAGCGTTTTAATAGCGGGGGGATACACAGATACGCAGTATTTT.

This chain links TRBV2 with TRBJ2-5; 10 bases map to TRBD2. With 6 bases clipped from V and 2 bases from J, the junction kept 6 bases outside the gene matches. Germline V gene sequence: CDR1 SNHLY, CDR2 FYNNEI. The length of the CDR3 is 15 residues. In DNA, the CDR3 is TGTGCCAGCAGGGGTCTAGCGGGGGCTCAAGAGACCCAGTACTTC. Translating gives CASRGLAGAQETQYF.

V gene TRBV5-6 combines with J gene TRBJ1-6; a weak D match, TRBD1 (5 bases). The CDR3 sequence is 18 residues long. V shed 2 bases and J shed 8 bases, with 23 bases lying between them. In germline, CDR1 is SGHDT, CDR2 YYEEEE. CDR3 amino acids: CASSFLGLRGRLDSPLHF. For the CDR3, the DNA is TGTGCCAGCAGCTTTCTGGGTTTACGGGGGAGGCTGGATTCACCCCTCCACTTT.

The chain joins TRBV5-4 to TRBJ2-2; 8 nucleotides line up with TRBD2. Germline V gene data show CDR1 as SGHNT and CDR2 as YYREEE (reference sequence). The trim removed 4 bases at V and 5 bases at J, leaving 4 bases unmatched. The CDR3 runs 14 residues. The DNA of the CDR3 is TGTGCCAGCAGCCCGGGGGGGCTGACCGGGGAGCTGTTTTTT. It specifies CASSPGGLTGELFF.